These T cell receptor beta chains were read from a single sample in a study of T cells in Graves' hyperthyroidism and ophthalmopathy. TCRdb processed the multiplex PCR reads anew with MiXCR; each CDR3 protein has one entry. This repertoire shows over 350,000 distinct CDR3 sequences, roughly 14% found once; its top ten account for approximately 13%. Input material: blood. Receptors were obtained from a man aged 18 to 30 with Graves' ophthalmopathy. The CDR3 runs from the conserved cysteine through the conserved F or W. The order of the fields is D gene, J gene, clone size, V gene, CDR3 DNA, CDR3 protein. D genes are given only for firm matches. Clone size is given for some rows only: seen once, a few or many times, or a class if the clone is expanded.

TRBD2	TRBJ2-7	-	TRBV6-1	TGTGCCAGCCGGATAGCGGGAGGCCTCGAGCAGTACTTC	CASRIAGGLEQYF
-	TRBJ1-6	-	TRBV9	TGTGCCAGCAGCCCCGGGCCGGCGTCCTCCTCACCCCTCCACTTT	CASSPGPASSSPLHF
-	TRBJ2-5	many	TRBV27	TGTGCCAGCAGTTTGAATTCGGGGGAGACCCAGTACTTC	CASSLNSGETQYF
TRBD1	TRBJ1-5	few	TRBV19	TGTGCCAGTAGGGGACAGGGGGTAAATCAGCCCCAGCATTTT	CASRGQGVNQPQHF
-	TRBJ2-2	medium-sized	TRBV6-2/TRBV6-3	TGTGCCAGCAGGGGTCAGGGTGAGGCCGGGGAGCTGTTTTTT	CASRGQGEAGELFF
-	TRBJ1-2	few	TRBV7-8	TGTGCCAGCAGCTTACGGTTTAACTATGGCTACACCTTC	CASSLRFNYGYTF
-	TRBJ2-3	many	TRBV2	TGTGCCAGCAATCGACTAGGTACAACAGATACGCAGTATTTT	CASNRLGTTDTQYF
TRBD2	TRBJ2-7	few	TRBV6-1	TGTGCCAGCAGTTTTTCTAGCGGGAGGGCCGGCGAGCAGTACTTC	CASSFSSGRAGEQYF
-	TRBJ1-1	many	TRBV5-4	TGTGCCAGCAGCCTAATTCAGGCGAGCACTGAAGCTTTCTTT	CASSLIQASTEAFF
TRBD2	TRBJ2-3	-	TRBV12-3/TRBV12-4	TGTGCCAGCAGCTTGTTTGCCCGGGGGGATCCCACAGATACGCAGTATTTT	CASSLFARGDPTDTQYF
TRBD1	TRBJ2-1	many	TRBV3-1	TGTGCCAGCAGGACAGGGCCCGAGCAGTTCTTC	CASRTGPEQFF